Given below is one TCR beta chain in context. After extraction with the RNeasy kit, about 0.45 to 1 ug of the RNA was reverse transcribed using random hexamers. The immunoSEQ assay covered 54 Vbeta and 13 Jbeta segments for CDR3. TCRdb called the immunoSEQ multiplex PCR reads again in MiXCR, with one record for every CDR3 protein. The sample carries just over 150,000 distinct CDR3 sequences, roughly 95% recorded once. TCR beta sequencing covered blood CD8+ and CD4+ T cells. In contrast to the negatively isolated CD8+ and CD4+ T cells, TEMRA cells were FACS-enriched. Trimming cost V 4 bases and J 1 base; bases outside gene matches: 3. The germline V gene has CDR1 SEHNR and CDR2 FQNEAQ (reference sequence). There are 14 residues in the CDR3. These data belong to a study of CD8 T cells in Susac syndrome.

The sample consisted of CD8+ T cells from PBMCs. The source is a human donor with multiple sclerosis. The J gene is TRBJ1-1, the V gene TRBV7-9; 7 bases are a match to TRBD1. CDR3 nucleotides: TGTGCCAGCAGCTCTGGACAGGCGAACACTGAAGCTTTCTTT. Protein sequence: CASSSGQANTEAFF. Complete variable domain (other parts from reference TRBV7-9 and TRBJ1-1): DTGVSQNPRHKITKRGQNVTFRCDPISEHNRLYWYRQTLGQGPEFLTYFQNEAQLEKSRLLSDRFSAERPKGSFSTLEIQRTEQGDSAMYLCASSSGQANTEAFFGQGTRLTVV.